This T cell receptor beta chain emerged from a study of Graves' ophthalmopathy and Graves' hyperthyroidism. Findings and limits, study-wide: In blood appeared most of the expanded thyroid clonotypes whose frequency exceeded 0.001.

The authors amplified TCR beta CDR3 regions from RNA transcripts. The first round was an RT-PCR with HTBI primers, and the second round was a multiplex PCR. In TCRdb, the multiplex PCR reads were re-called with MiXCR into one record per CDR3 protein. The sample includes hundreds of thousands of distinct CDR3 sequences, less than 55% of them seen just once. Trimming removed 5 bases from V and 3 bases from J, with 13 bases in between. The CDR3 runs 14 residues. Germline CDR1 is LNHDA and CDR2 is SQIVND (reference sequence). Comments on this clonotype: Its antigen is currently unknown.

Patients were diagnosed from clinical symptoms, serum thyroxine, TRAb, thyroid ultrasound and orbital computed tomography. Sequencing used peripheral blood. The receptor's source is an adult man with Graves' ophthalmopathy. The rearrangement links TRBV19 to TRBJ1-2; D perhaps matches TRBD1 (6 bases). The CDR3 protein is CASSPTGRDYGYTF. The CDR3 DNA reads TGTGCCAGTAGTCCTACAGGGAGGGACTATGGCTACACCTTC.